The entry below describes one T cell receptor (beta chain). The table lists this clone with a few counts. Its recognized antigen is unknown. No base qualities exist here, and no much larger clone lies one base off it. V lost 4 bases and J lost 6 bases; the stretch between them is 9 bases long. Including cysteine and phenylalanine, the CDR3 has 11 amino acids. Only the CDR3 DNA stays, 33 bases, in frame from base 1. The CDR1 and CDR2 encoded by the germline V gene are SQVTM and ANQGSEA. The data are from a study of beta chain features in type 1 diabetes (dated by TCRdb to 2016 to 2019). At the level of the whole study: No differences in mean age, gender distribution, total cell number or subset yield were found between patients and healthy donors. A total of 85 million to 140 million sorted cells were examined across all samples, and a strong correlation was observed between cell number per subset and RNA yield. In the study, recently diagnosed type 1 diabetes patients and matched healthy donors were compared on the TCRB repertoires of their sorted circulating CD4+ T cell subsets. Regulatory and stem cell-like memory subsets were isolated from only 8 patients and roughly 8 healthy donors, whereas naive and central memory subsets came from all 30 or so donors.

The High Capacity cDNA Reverse Transcription Kit was used to reverse transcribe all of the isolated RNA, meaning that expressed TCRB transcripts were what got sequenced. Deep immunoSEQ sequencing was performed on naive, central memory and regulatory T cell samples, with an average of roughly 4 million total reads per sample. Sorted cells were lysed in RLT buffer, and RNA was extracted using DNase-treated RNeasy Micro or Mini kits according to cell number. Each cell subset was processed separately to prevent cross-contamination, with patient and healthy donor samples processed together. The immunoSEQ multiplex PCR was used to amplify TCRB sequences from cDNA, generating 87-bp fragments that spanned the CDR3 region. Sequencing of the amplicons was done on the Illumina HiSeq platform. The authors' analysis ran thus. Synthetic template baselines were used to correct PCR bias computationally, reads within Hamming distance 2 were collapsed together, and singletons that could not be merged were discarded. Reads were aligned to IMGT to assign V, D and J genes, CDR3 length, and insertions or deletions at six rearrangement sites. Within each subset, clonotype counts were normalized to sorted cell number, after which true diversity and Gini coefficients were computed with the tcR R package. The overlap coefficient, calculated on TCRB nucleotide sequences, was used to quantify repertoire sharing. Out-of-frame TCRB sequences from naive cells were analyzed to stand in for the pre-selection repertoire. The source is immuneACCESS, and TCRdb retained only in-frame sequences with V and J called. Part of the clones is not carried over; for the studies checked, unresolved V genes explain less than half of this, and the remainder is unexplained. The D gene and trimming were derived from the DNA, and the V and J assignments and clone size from that table. Here the sample has hundreds of thousands of clones; more than 12% occur a single time. The ten largest clones take up roughly 0.04% of the sample.

Each donor gave one peripheral blood draw, averaging approximately 120 mL, which was collected into heparinised tubes. A BD FACSAria II was used to sort naive, central memory, regulatory and stem cell-like memory CD4+ T cells with a panel that included CD45RO, CCR7, CD25, CD127, CD95 and CD27. A purity above 98% was achieved for all sorted populations. Right away, PBMCs were isolated by Lymphoprep density gradient centrifugation and were stained directly, with no culture step. So that batch effects would be minimized, each experiment stained and sorted samples in pairs, pairing one healthy donor with one patient. Summary of the overall study and its limitations: Patients with type 1 diabetes made fewer insertions and deleted more nucleotides at VDJ recombination sites, implying thymic rearrangement abnormalities. Because the HLA sub-analyses included only small numbers of individuals, any influence of HLA type on TCRB rearrangement was left unresolved. Because cDNA was sequenced instead of genomic DNA, highly expressing activated cells could be over-represented, though the groups showed no difference in activation or CD3 levels. Naive, central memory and regulatory TCRB repertoires appeared to be more similar among patients than among healthy donors. Type 1 diabetes patients showed a moderate but significant shortening of TCRB CDR3 length in all four CD4+ subsets. Shorter templates might be favored by PCR, yet because patient and control samples were amplified and corrected together, any such skew would affect both groups equally.

The clonotype comes from a man younger than 30 with type 1 diabetes. This sequence uses TRBV29-1 and TRBJ1-2; the D gene cannot be named for sure. Source material: naive CD4+ T cells from blood. According to the study, the label for this sample's cell subset or site signals: true naive CD4+ T cells. CDR3 region: CSVAEANGYTF. At the DNA level, the sequence is TGCAGCGTTGCAGAGGCCAATGGCTACACCTTC.